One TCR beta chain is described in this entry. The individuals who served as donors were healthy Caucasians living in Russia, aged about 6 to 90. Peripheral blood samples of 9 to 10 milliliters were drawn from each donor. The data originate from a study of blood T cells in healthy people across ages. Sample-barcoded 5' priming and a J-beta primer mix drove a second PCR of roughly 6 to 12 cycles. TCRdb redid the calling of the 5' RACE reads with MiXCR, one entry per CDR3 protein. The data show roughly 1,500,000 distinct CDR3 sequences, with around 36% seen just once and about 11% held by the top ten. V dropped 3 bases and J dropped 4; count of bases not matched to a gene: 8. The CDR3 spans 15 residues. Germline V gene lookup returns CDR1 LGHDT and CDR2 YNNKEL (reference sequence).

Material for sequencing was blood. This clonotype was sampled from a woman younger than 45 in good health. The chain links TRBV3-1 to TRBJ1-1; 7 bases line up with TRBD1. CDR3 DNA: TGTGCCAGCAGCCAGCAGGGGGTAGGGGGCACTGAAGCTTTCTTT. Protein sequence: CASSQQGVGGTEAFF.